The clone carrying this T cell receptor beta chain was picked up one time. Its antigen is as yet unknown. Timing groups of about 4 and about 12 weeks for second doses were pooled. Profiling relied on immunoSEQ multiplex PCR, and the TCRdb table lists in-frame clones only, not all of them. The sample lists 150,000 or so clones; 92% were seen once. The data belong to a study of T cell responses to AZD1222 COVID-19 vaccine. Findings of the study overall: Among the donors, most were white British and more were female, and clonal diversity was possibly underestimated. Vaccine-associated CD4 TCRs ranged over spike, dominating at 160-218 and 743-854.

Germline assignment: CDR1 GTSNPN and CDR2 SVGIG (reference sequence). The length of the CDR3 is 15 residues. Trimming removed 0 bases at V and 0 bases at J, with 8 bases between. V usage is TRBV30 and J usage is TRBJ1-4; tentative D call: TRBD1 (6 bases). This sequence originates from an adult who received the AZD1222 COVID-19 vaccine. Sequencing used peripheral blood, obtained 28 days after the second AZD1222 dose. The CDR3 DNA follows: TGTGCCTGGAGTGTCGGGGGCTCAACTAATGAAAAACTGTTTTTT. Its protein product is CAWSVGGSTNEKLFF. The full variable domain, its missing parts supplied by reference TRBV30 and TRBJ1-4, is SQTIHQWPATLVQPVGSPLSLECTVEGTSNPNLYWYRQAAGRGLQLLFYSVGIGQISSEVPQNLSASRPQDRQFILSSKKLLLSDSGFYLCAWSVGGSTNEKLFFGSGTQLSVL.